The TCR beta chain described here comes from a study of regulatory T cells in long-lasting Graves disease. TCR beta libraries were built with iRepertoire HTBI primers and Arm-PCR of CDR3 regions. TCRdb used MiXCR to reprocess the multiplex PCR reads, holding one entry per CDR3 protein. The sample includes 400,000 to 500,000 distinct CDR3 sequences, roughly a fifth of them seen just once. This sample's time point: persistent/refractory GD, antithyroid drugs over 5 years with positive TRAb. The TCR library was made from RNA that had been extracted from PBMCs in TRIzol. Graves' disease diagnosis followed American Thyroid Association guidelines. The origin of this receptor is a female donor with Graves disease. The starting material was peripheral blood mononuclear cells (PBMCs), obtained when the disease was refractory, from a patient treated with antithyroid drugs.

CDR3 nucleotide sequence: TGTGCCAGCAGCCGAATCGTAACAGGGGTAGTCGGAAACACCATATATTTT. This encodes CASSRIVTGVVGNTIYF. The chain uses TRBV6-1 and TRBJ1-3; 7 bases align to TRBD1. Germline V gives CDR1 MNHNS, CDR2 SASEGT. V shed 6 bases and J 4 bases; nucleotides not matched to a gene: 15. The CDR3 loop spans 17 amino acids.